These T cell receptor beta chains were read from a single sample in a study of cytomegalovirus exposure and HLA in healthy donors. TCRdb's table, derived via immunoSEQ multiplex PCR, lists solely in-frame clones and lacks some. Here the sample spans about 94,000 clones, around 69% being singletons. Sequenced sample: PBMCs. These receptors all come from a man aged 25 to 40 in good health and CMV-seronegative. The CDR3 runs from the conserved cysteine through the conserved F or W. Each record gives: D gene, clone size, J gene, V gene, CDR3 protein, CDR3 DNA. A D gene is named only where the DNA matches it firmly. Rows give clone size only sometimes, using once, few, many, or a class for an expanded clone.

>TRBD2|few|TRBJ2-7|TRBV11-3
CASSLNSGTTYEQYF
TGTGCCAGCAGCTTAAATTCAGGGACTACCTACGAGCAGTACTTC
>NA|few|TRBJ1-5|TRBV28
CASSSWTVRYSNQPQHF
TGTGCCAGCAGTTCGTGGACAGTTAGGTATAGCAATCAGCCCCAGCATTTT
>NA|NA|TRBJ1-2|TRBV18
CASSPSRIQRTVSYGYTF
TGTGCCAGCTCACCAAGCCGAATTCAGCGGACAGTCTCCTATGGCTACACCTTC
>TRBD2|NA|TRBJ2-5|TRBV27
CASSLAGAQGETQYF
TGTGCCAGCTCCCTAGCGGGAGCCCAAGGGGAGACCCAGTACTTC
>TRBD1|once|TRBJ2-2|TRBV7-3
CASSNDRANTGELFF
TGTGCCAGCAGCAATGACAGGGCGAACACCGGGGAGCTGTTTTTT
>TRBD2|NA|TRBJ2-5|TRBV28
CASSLSLAGVETQYF
TGTGCCAGCAGTTTATCACTAGCGGGAGTAGAGACCCAGTACTTC
>NA|once|TRBJ1-2|TRBV6-1
CASRHAMTDNYGYTF
TGTGCCAGCAGGCATGCGATGACAGATAACTATGGCTACACCTTC
>TRBD2|NA|TRBJ2-7|TRBV5-1
CASSPLAGGSYEQYF
TGCGCCAGCAGCCCGCTAGCGGGAGGGTCCTACGAGCAGTACTTC
>TRBD2|few|TRBJ2-3|TRBV27
CASQNIASGSADTQYF
TGTGCCAGCCAAAACATAGCTAGCGGGAGCGCAGATACGCAGTATTTT
>TRBD2|NA|TRBJ2-1|TRBV10-2
CASSERAAKTSNNEQFF
TGCGCCAGCAGTGAAAGAGCGGCAAAGACTAGCAACAATGAGCAGTTCTTC
>NA|NA|TRBJ2-2|TRBV5-4
CASSPIRGTGELFF
TGTGCCAGCAGCCCTATAAGGGGGACCGGGGAGCTGTTTTTT
>TRBD2|few|TRBJ2-2|TRBV10-3
CATTLAGIDTGELFF
TGTGCCACCACACTAGCGGGTATTGACACCGGGGAGCTGTTTTTT
>NA|NA|TRBJ1-5|TRBV2
CASSWTVRVGNQPQHF
TGTGCCAGCAGTTGGACAGTTAGGGTTGGCAATCAGCCCCAGCATTTT
>NA|NA|TRBJ2-4|TRBV4-3
CASSQEGDGIQYF
TGCGCCAGCAGCCAAGAGGGAGACGGCATTCAGTACTTC
>TRBD2|few|TRBJ2-2|TRBV5-1
CASSLAMMAGGQTGELFF
TGCGCCAGCAGCTTGGCTATGATGGCGGGAGGGCAGACCGGGGAGCTGTTTTTT
>TRBD1|NA|TRBJ1-6|TRBV7-9
CASSRGPGGSYNSPLHF
TGTGCCAGCAGCCGCGGACCAGGGGGGTCCTATAATTCACCCCTCCACTTT
>NA|few|TRBJ2-2|TRBV27
CASSLSGNTGELFF
TGTGCCAGCAGTTTGAGTGGGAACACCGGGGAGCTGTTTTTT
>TRBD2|once|TRBJ2-7|TRBV9
CASSVSSGSYEQYF
TGTGCCAGCAGCGTCTCTAGCGGATCCTACGAGCAGTACTTC
>NA|few|TRBJ2-1|TRBV6-4
CASSGGGPVNEQFF
TGTGCCAGCAGTGGGGGGGGCCCCGTCAATGAGCAGTTCTTC
>NA|NA|TRBJ2-1|TRBV29-1
CSADLWAVQTDEQFF
TGCAGCGCAGATCTCTGGGCGGTCCAGACAGATGAGCAGTTCTTC
>TRBD1|NA|TRBJ1-3|TRBV9
CASSAKRTGNSGNTIYF
TGTGCCAGCAGCGCTAAACGGACAGGAAACTCTGGAAACACCATATATTTT
>TRBD2|NA|TRBJ2-3|TRBV27
CASSFQRGGTDTQYF
TGTGCCAGCAGTTTCCAGCGGGGGGGCACAGATACGCAGTATTTT
>TRBD1|NA|TRBJ1-4|TRBV11-2
CASSIEGTGEDEKLFF
TGTGCCAGCAGCATAGAAGGGACAGGGGAAGATGAAAAACTGTTTTTT
>NA|few|TRBJ1-6|TRBV7-9
CASSLRRSDSPLHF
TGTGCCAGCAGCTTACGCAGGTCCGATTCACCCCTCCACTTT
>TRBD1|NA|TRBJ2-7|TRBV7-9
CASSSRQGPAYEQYF
TGTGCCAGCAGCTCCCGACAGGGGCCGGCTTATGAGCAGTACTTC
>TRBD1|NA|TRBJ2-1|TRBV2
CASSAGTVYNEQFF
TGTGCCAGCAGCGCCGGGACAGTCTACAATGAGCAGTTCTTC
>TRBD1|NA|TRBJ1-1|TRBV7-9
CASSLGTGGMNTEAFF
TGTGCCAGCAGCTTGGGGACAGGGGGTATGAACACTGAAGCTTTCTTT
>NA|NA|TRBJ2-5|TRBV5-1
CASSLELRQETQYF
TGCGCCAGCAGCTTGGAGTTGCGTCAAGAGACCCAGTACTTC
>TRBD2|NA|TRBJ2-7|TRBV4-2
CASSQGVTSGSEQYF
TGTGCCAGCAGCCAAGGGGTGACTAGCGGGAGCGAGCAGTACTTC
>TRBD2|NA|TRBJ2-1|TRBV12-5
CASGLVIAGPYNEQFF
TGTGCTAGTGGTTTGGTAATAGCGGGCCCCTACAATGAGCAGTTCTTC
>NA|few|TRBJ1-2|TRBV14
CASSPHAIVGQSYGYTF
TGTGCCAGCAGCCCGCATGCAATTGTGGGGCAGAGCTATGGCTACACCTTC
>TRBD1|NA|TRBJ1-6|TRBV7-3
CASSLYSEGGTLHF
TGTGCCAGCAGCTTATACAGCGAAGGGGGCACCCTCCACTTT
>NA|NA|TRBJ2-5|TRBV7-8
CASSRGLTFQETQYF
TGTGCCAGCAGCAGAGGGTTGACGTTCCAAGAGACCCAGTACTTC
>NA|NA|TRBJ1-4|TRBV4-1
CASSQDTGTNEKLFF
TGCGCCAGCAGCCAAGATACAGGAACTAATGAAAAACTGTTTTTT
>TRBD1|NA|TRBJ2-1|TRBV7-3
CASSTGTGDNNEQFF
TGTGCCAGCAGCACCGGGACAGGGGATAACAATGAGCAGTTCTTC
>TRBD1|once|TRBJ2-2|TRBV15
CATSRGTGNTGELFF
TGTGCCACCAGCAGGGGGACAGGGAACACCGGGGAGCTGTTTTTT
>NA|NA|TRBJ2-3|TRBV6-5
CASSEVFTDTQYF
TGTGCCAGCAGTGAGGTTTTCACAGATACGCAGTATTTT
>TRBD2|NA|TRBJ2-7|TRBV5-5
CASSLRTSGAAYEQYF
TGTGCCAGCAGCTTGAGGACTAGCGGGGCAGCCTACGAGCAGTACTTC
>TRBD2|NA|TRBJ2-7|TRBV28
CATKLASLTYEQYF
TGTGCCACCAAACTAGCGTCTCTAACCTACGAGCAGTACTTC
>NA|NA|TRBJ2-7|TRBV28
CASSRDIYEQYF
TGTGCCAGCAGCCGGGACATCTACGAGCAGTACTTC
>TRBD1|NA|TRBJ1-2|TRBV18
CASSRIETGTNYGYTF
TGTGCCAGCTCACGCATCGAGACAGGGACGAACTATGGCTACACCTTC
>TRBD1|NA|TRBJ1-2|TRBV6-1
CASSSNDRVDGYTF
TGTGCCAGCAGTTCAAACGACAGGGTAGATGGCTACACCTTC
>NA|few|TRBJ2-2|TRBV7-6
CASSLAIWEPFPGELFF
TGTGCCAGCAGCTTAGCGATTTGGGAGCCTTTCCCGGGGGAGCTGTTTTTT
>NA|NA|TRBJ1-1|TRBV4-3
CASSQTSGTTNTEAFF
TGCGCCAGCAGCCAAACTTCCGGGACAACGAACACTGAAGCTTTCTTT
>NA|NA|TRBJ1-6|TRBV5-4
CASSREGGAGSPLHF
TGTGCCAGCAGCCGGGAGGGGGGGGCAGGTTCACCCCTCCACTTT
>TRBD2|NA|TRBJ2-1|TRBV19
CASKQDRLATVNEQFF
TGTGCCAGCAAGCAGGACAGACTAGCGACCGTCAATGAGCAGTTCTTC
>TRBD1|NA|TRBJ1-3|TRBV7-2
CASSSVDRAASGNTIYF
TGTGCCAGCAGCTCCGTGGACAGGGCGGCTTCTGGAAACACCATATATTTT
>TRBD1|NA|TRBJ2-7|TRBV14
CASSVSATGVVYEQYF
TGTGCCAGCAGCGTTTCGGCGACAGGGGTAGTCTACGAGCAGTACTTC
>NA|NA|TRBJ2-7|TRBV5-4
CASSYRDEQYF
TGTGCCAGCAGCTACAGGGACGAGCAGTACTTC
>NA|NA|TRBJ2-7|TRBV5-1
CASSFPGRAPPEQYF
TGCGCCAGCAGCTTCCCGGGCAGGGCCCCGCCCGAGCAGTACTTC
>NA|NA|TRBJ1-1|TRBV4-2
CASSQEWGGFSEAFF
TGTGCCAGCAGCCAAGAATGGGGAGGATTTTCTGAAGCTTTCTTT
>TRBD2|NA|TRBJ2-3|TRBV5-1
CASSFQRGLDTQYF
TGCGCCAGCAGCTTCCAGCGGGGGTTAGATACGCAGTATTTT
>NA|NA|TRBJ1-4|TRBV12-2
CASRLLGGRDSGEKLFF
TGTGCAAGTCGCTTATTGGGGGGGAGGGATTCGGGTGAAAAACTGTTTTTT
>NA|NA|TRBJ2-5|TRBV29-1
CSADKQDETQYF
TGCAGCGCGGACAAACAGGACGAGACCCAGTACTTC
>TRBD2|NA|TRBJ2-1|TRBV7-8
CASSLVSRTSVYNEQFF
TGTGCCAGCAGCTTAGTTTCACGGACTAGCGTTTACAATGAGCAGTTCTTC